This TCR beta chain was captured by sequencing in a study of shared T cell receptors in the human thymus. TCRdb's table, derived via immunoSEQ multiplex PCR, lists solely in-frame clones and lacks some. Here the sample spans over 650,000 clones, about 87% being singletons. Germline V gene sequence: CDR1 SGHRS, CDR2 YFSETQ. Between the trimmed V and J ends, which lost 5 bases and 6 bases, there was a span of 16 bases. CDR3 size: 14 residues. Separately, the same data were catalogued under a study of human thymus T cells. From that second work: Donors were healthy Finnish babies undergoing corrective operations for congenital heart defects. Thymic resections from corrective heart surgery supplied the tissue. Usage of V and J genes appeared biased in thymic and blood repertoires. Related research found strongly overlapping thymic repertoires in unrelated individuals.

The J gene is TRBJ2-3, the V gene TRBV5-1; D is perhaps TRBD1 (8 bases). Sequencing was carried out using thymocytes. This receptor was taken from a boy under two years old with a congenital heart defect. CDR3 sequence reads: CASRKGQGGDTQYF. Here the CDR3 DNA reads TGCGCCAGCAGGAAAGGACAGGGAGGGGATACGCAGTATTTT.